What follows is one T cell receptor (beta chain) and its context. In the authors' methods: Researchers report that nucleated cell counts were estimated from reference gene primer amplification. Produced via immunoSEQ multiplex PCR; TCRdb's table is partial and in-frame only. That table furnishes V, J and clone size, whereas the DNA furnished D and trimming. The sample carries some 250,000 clones, approximately 91% recorded once. Individuals aged roughly 18 to 95 years were recruited from fewer than 30 US areas. This sample stems from a study of blood T cell repertoires in COVID-19. As for the study in general: T cells, B-cell-depleted T cells, or PBMCs provided the cDNA or gDNA that served as material.

Germline V gene sequence: CDR1 SGDLS, CDR2 YYNGEE. The V end was cut by 1 base, the J end by 8 bases, with 10 bases between. The CDR3 spans 14 residues. The chain links TRBV9 to TRBJ1-6; D uncertain. The source of this sequence is a human donor in a cohort exposed to, infected with or recovered from COVID-19 (not recorded which). The donor label of this sample is uncertain. Sequencing was performed on PBMCs or T cells enriched from blood (not recorded which). In DNA form, the CDR3 reads TGTGCCAGCAGCGTATACTTTCAGGATTCACCCCTCCACTTT. The encoded protein is CASSVYFQDSPLHF.